A selection of T cell receptor beta chains follows, all from one sample in a study of regulatory T cells in long-lasting Graves disease. TCRdb redid the calling of the multiplex PCR reads with MiXCR, one entry per CDR3 protein. The table has roughly 250,000 distinct CDR3 sequences, more than 15% seen once. These same records also appear under a second study, on T cells in Graves' hyperthyroidism and ophthalmopathy.

The source was peripheral blood mononuclear cells (PBMCs), collected at new diagnosis, from a patient treated with antithyroid drugs. The receptors come from a woman between 25 and 40 years old with Graves disease. Each CDR3 is given with its conserved first and last residue. The D gene is left open where the match is weak. Size tells how often a clone was seen (once, few, many) or the class of an expanded clone, and some rows leave it out.

D gene	V gene	J gene	clone size	CDR3 DNA	CDR3 protein
TRBD1	TRBV5-1	TRBJ2-3	.	TGCGCCAGCCGACAGGGGAGAACAGATACGCAGTATTTT	CASRQGRTDTQYF
.	TRBV6-5	TRBJ1-3	many	TGTGCCAGCAGTTCATCAGGTGGCAACACCATATATTTT	CASSSSGGNTIYF
.	TRBV27	TRBJ1-2	many	TGTGCCAGCAGTCCCATTCCAGGGAGACTTGGCTACACCTTC	CASSPIPGRLGYTF
.	TRBV11-2	TRBJ2-7	many	TGTGCCAGCAGCCCGATTAACAGGGCCATCGGCTACGAGCAGTACTTC	CASSPINRAIGYEQYF
.	TRBV6-9	TRBJ2-7	many	TGTGCCAGCAGTTACTCGAAACGCGGCAGCGGCGGGTACGAGCAGTACTTC	CASSYSKRGSGGYEQYF
.	TRBV4-1	TRBJ2-7	.	TGCGCCAGCAGCCTAGGGGCCAGCCACTACGAGCAGTACTTC	CASSLGASHYEQYF
.	TRBV7-2	TRBJ2-7	many	TGTGCCAGCAGCGGGGGGCCCTACGAGCAGTACTTC	CASSGGPYEQYF
TRBD2	TRBV13	TRBJ2-1	.	TGTGCCAGCAGCGACCCTAGCGGGGGGGCTGTGGACAATGAGCAGTTCTTC	CASSDPSGGAVDNEQFF
.	TRBV5-1	TRBJ2-1	many	TGCGCCAGCAGCTTGACGTCACTGTCCTACAATGAGCAGTTCTTC	CASSLTSLSYNEQFF
TRBD1	TRBV20-1	TRBJ1-2	few	TGCAGTGCCCCCGGGACAGGGGGGTATGGCTACACCTTC	CSAPGTGGYGYTF
TRBD2	TRBV11-2	TRBJ2-1	few	TGTGCCAGCAGCGACCCGGGACTAGCGGGAGGGCAGTTCTTC	CASSDPGLAGGQFF
TRBD2	TRBV20-1	TRBJ2-1	few	TGCAGTGCGCAGCTAGCGGGGGGATCTGATGAGCAGTTCTTC	CSAQLAGGSDEQFF
.	TRBV13	TRBJ2-2	many	TGTGCCAGCAGCTTAGCCGGACACGGCGGGGAGCTGTTTTTT	CASSLAGHGGELFF
TRBD2	TRBV18	TRBJ2-7	many	TGTGCCAGCTCACCCCCGGAGGGAGGGCAGACCTACGAGCAGTACTTC	CASSPPEGGQTYEQYF
.	TRBV5-1	TRBJ2-3	many	TGCGCCAGCACCAGGGACGGACCCACAGATACGCAGTATTTT	CASTRDGPTDTQYF
.	TRBV20-1	TRBJ2-2	many	TGCAGTGCTAGAGGGGGGAGGGGGGCGAGCACCGGGGAGCTGTTTTTT	CSARGGRGASTGELFF
TRBD2	TRBV4-1	TRBJ2-7	many	TGCGCCAGCAGCCAGTCCGGGACTAGCTCCTACGAGCAGTACTTC	CASSQSGTSSYEQYF
TRBD1	TRBV29-1	TRBJ2-7	many	TGCAGCGTTCCCACACGACAGGGGCCCCCCTACGAGCAGTACTTC	CSVPTRQGPPYEQYF
.	TRBV7-9	TRBJ1-2	.	TGTGCCAGCAGCGGTCGGACACAAGACGGCTACACCTTC	CASSGRTQDGYTF
TRBD1	TRBV10-1	TRBJ2-5	many	TGCGCCAGCAGTGAGGGGACAGGGAAAGAGACCCAGTACTTC	CASSEGTGKETQYF
TRBD1	TRBV12-3/TRBV12-4	TRBJ2-7	many	TGTGCCAGCAGTTTAGTAGAGGGGGCCGACGAGCAGTACTTC	CASSLVEGADEQYF
.	TRBV19	TRBJ1-5	.	TGTGCCAGTAATCTTGCGACAGGCAATCAGCCCCAGCATTTT	CASNLATGNQPQHF
.	TRBV11-1	TRBJ1-4	many	TGTGCCAGCAGCGTTCGGACAGATCGGGAAAAACTGTTTTTT	CASSVRTDREKLFF
.	TRBV10-3	TRBJ2-7	many	TGTGCCATCAGCCGAGGGGGTCGGTACGAGCAGTACTTC	CAISRGGRYEQYF
TRBD2	TRBV20-1	TRBJ2-5	many	TGCAGTGCTAGAATGAGCGGGGGGGCCTGGGAGACCCAGTACTTC	CSARMSGGAWETQYF
TRBD1	TRBV6-1	TRBJ1-1	once	TGTGCCAGCAGTGAAGCGCTCCCGGGACAGGGGGACACTGAAGCTTTCTTT	CASSEALPGQGDTEAFF
.	TRBV11-2	TRBJ2-2	many	TGTGCCAGCAGCCGGGTGTCCGGGGAGCTGTTTTTT	CASSRVSGELFF
.	TRBV5-1	TRBJ1-4	.	TGCGCCAGCAGCGCGACCGGGGGAACTAATGAAAAACTGTTTTTT	CASSATGGTNEKLFF
.	TRBV7-2	TRBJ2-7	many	TGTGCCAGCAGCTTAGGGAGTTTCGGAACCGAGCAGTACTTC	CASSLGSFGTEQYF
.	TRBV2	TRBJ2-1	many	TGTGCCAGCGGAAACGGACGGTTAGTCTACAATGAGCAGTTCTTC	CASGNGRLVYNEQFF
TRBD1	TRBV3-1	TRBJ1-4	many	TGTGCCAGCAGCCCCCGAGGGCACAGGGGTGACGAAAAACTGTTTTTT	CASSPRGHRGDEKLFF
.	TRBV20-1	TRBJ1-6	once	TGCAGTGCTCGGATTGACAGGCTCGCACCCCTCCACTTT	CSARIDRLAPLHF
TRBD1	TRBV28	TRBJ1-5	many	TGTGCCAGCAGCCGTCGGACAGGGTCTCAGCCCCAGCATTTT	CASSRRTGSQPQHF
TRBD1	TRBV12-3/TRBV12-4	TRBJ1-6	.	TGTGCCAGCAGTTCAGGGGACAGGCGGGCCCTCCACTTT	CASSSGDRRALHF
.	TRBV3-1	TRBJ1-2	many	TGTGCCAGCAGGGGATCCTTCCGACGTAATGGCTACACCTTC	CASRGSFRRNGYTF
.	TRBV18	TRBJ2-5	many	TGTGCCAGCTCACCGCGGACACGGGGCGAGACCCAGTACTTC	CASSPRTRGETQYF
.	TRBV20-1	TRBJ2-1	many	TGCAGTGCTAGAGATCTTATAAACTCCTACAATGAGCAGTTCTTC	CSARDLINSYNEQFF
.	TRBV27	TRBJ1-3	few	TGTGCCAGCAGCCCCAAAGCTGGAAACACCATATATTTT	CASSPKAGNTIYF
.	TRBV12-3/TRBV12-4	TRBJ2-1	many	TGTGCCAGCAGTTTAGCGGGGGGGCTCTACAATGAGCAGTTCTTC	CASSLAGGLYNEQFF
.	TRBV29-1	TRBJ2-1	.	TGCAGCGTAGAACTAGCTTTTCCCTACAATGAGCAGTTCTTC	CSVELAFPYNEQFF
TRBD2	TRBV9	TRBJ2-3	many	TGTGCCAGCAGCGTAAGATCTAGCGGGATCACAGATACGCAGTATTTT	CASSVRSSGITDTQYF
TRBD1	TRBV6-1	TRBJ2-3	.	TGTGCCAGCAGCCGGGACAGGGCGGCAGATACGCAGTATTTT	CASSRDRAADTQYF
TRBD2	TRBV7-8	TRBJ2-2	many	TGTGCCAGCAGCTTGTCCAATGGGGGGGCGAACACCGGGGAGCTGTTTTTT	CASSLSNGGANTGELFF
.	TRBV12-3/TRBV12-4	TRBJ1-2	many	TGTGCCAGCAGTGGGTCAGCCCTTAACTATGGCTACACCTTC	CASSGSALNYGYTF
.	TRBV7-9	TRBJ2-3	many	TGTGCCAGCAGCTTAGGGACCACAGATACGCAGTATTTT	CASSLGTTDTQYF